A single T cell receptor (beta chain) is shown here with its context. This sample stems from a study of brain metastases from non-small cell lung cancer. Germline V gives CDR1 WNHNN, CDR2 SYGVQD (reference sequence). V was pared by 3 bases and J by 5 bases, with 4 bases of the junction left unmatched. The length of the CDR3 is 14 residues. Only in-frame clones appear in the TCRdb table, and some are missing; sequencing was by immunoSEQ multiplex PCR. The table includes roughly 1,400 clones, roughly 79% detected once. The source of this sequence is a donor aged 40 or older with non-small cell lung cancer. This sequence joins TRBV10-1 and TRBJ2-1; 7 nucleotides agree with TRBD2. The source material was tumor-adjacent normal tissue. The CDR3 sequence is CASSDGGSDNEQFF. DNA of the CDR3: TGCGCCAGCAGTGACGGCGGGAGTGACAATGAGCAGTTCTTC.